This T cell receptor (beta chain) was identified during a study of control samples from healthy donors and cancer patients. Data came from immunoSEQ multiplex PCR; TCRdb stores just in-frame clones and leaves some out. Of tens of thousands of clones in the sample, over 90% were seen once. The sample was blood. The sequence was collected from a woman aged 25 to 39 in good health.

CDR3 residues: CASREGEQYF. DNA for the CDR3: TGTGCCAGCAGGGAGGGTGAGCAGTACTTC. V is TRBV2 and J is TRBJ2-7; weak D call: TRBD2 (6 bases). The CDR3 contains 10 residues. With 6 bases removed from V and 7 bases from J, the gap between germline ends came to 7 bases. Germline V lookup: CDR1 SNHLY, CDR2 FYNNEI.